The 2 T cell receptor beta chains presented below share a single source sample, sequenced in a study of blood T cell repertoires in COVID-19. Produced via immunoSEQ multiplex PCR; TCRdb's table is partial and in-frame only. This table has fewer than 250,000 clones, 85% appearing once. Sequencing used peripheral blood. All receptors derive from an older woman with active or convalescent COVID-19.

The chain is built from TRBV24-1 and TRBJ2-1; D ambiguous. The CDR3 spans 16 residues. V was pared by 3 bases and J by 0 bases, with 11 bases between. CDR1 and CDR2 (germline): KGHDR, SFDVKD. In DNA, the CDR3 is TGTGCCACCAGTGATGCCGACTGGAGCTCCTACAATGAGCAGTTCTTC. It is translated as CATSDADWSSYNEQFF.

This clone was recorded once. V is TRBV5-8 and J is TRBJ2-3; TRBD2 matches 11 bases. With 1 base clipped from V and 4 bases from J, the junction kept 5 bases outside the gene matches. The CDR3 has 16 amino acids. The germline V gene has CDR1 SGHTS and CDR2 YDEGEE. In nucleotides, the CDR3 is TGTGCCAGCAGCTTGCGGCTAGCGGGAGGCTCAGATACGCAGTATTTT. Protein sequence: CASSLRLAGGSDTQYF.